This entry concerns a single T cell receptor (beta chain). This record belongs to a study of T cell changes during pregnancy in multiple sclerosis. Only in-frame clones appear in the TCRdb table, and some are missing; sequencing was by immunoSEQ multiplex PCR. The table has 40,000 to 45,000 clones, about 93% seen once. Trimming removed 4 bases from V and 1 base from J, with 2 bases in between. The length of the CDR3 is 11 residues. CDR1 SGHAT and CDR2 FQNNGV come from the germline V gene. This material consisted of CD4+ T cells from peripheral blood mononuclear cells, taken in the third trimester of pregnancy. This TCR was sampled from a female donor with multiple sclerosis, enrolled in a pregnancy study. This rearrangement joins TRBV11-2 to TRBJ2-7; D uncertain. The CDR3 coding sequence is TGTGCCAGCAGCTCGTCCTACGAGCAGTACTTC. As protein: CASSSSYEQYF.